Each of the 10 T cell receptor beta chains below was sequenced from the same sample in a study of tumor-infiltrating lymphocytes in oesophageal squamous cell carcinoma. TCRdb re-analysed the PCR reads in MiXCR, keeping a single row per CDR3 protein. This table has 2,500 to 3,000 distinct CDR3 sequences, around 14% appearing once. Sequencing used esophageal tumor tissue. Receptors originate from a male donor with esophageal squamous cell carcinoma.

This clonotype occurred a few times. V and J are TRBV9 and TRBJ2-5; D remains ambiguous. The CDR3 runs 15 residues. Germline values: CDR1 SGDLS, CDR2 YYNGEE. V dropped 1 base and J dropped 3 bases, with 13 bases sitting between them. CDR3 sequence reads: CASSVMAAREETQYF. Written as DNA, the CDR3 is TGTGCCAGCAGCGTAATGGCGGCGAGAGAAGAGACCCAGTACTTC.

This clonotype appeared many times. This chain joins TRBV19 and TRBJ1-6; D gene uncertain. The germline V gene encodes CDR1 LNHDA and CDR2 SQIVND (reference sequence). V was shortened by 7 bases and J by 0 bases, with 10 bases between the two germline ends. CDR3 length: 15 amino acids. The CDR3: CASKTLSSYNSPLHF. The CDR3 DNA reads TGTGCCAGTAAAACTCTAAGCTCCTATAATTCACCCCTCCACTTT.

In its sample, this clonotype ranks as medium-sized. V is TRBV11-2 and J is TRBJ2-1, with D hard to call. Trimming left V 5 bases short and J 9 bases short, with 14 bases between. The CDR3 has 13 residues. Germline CDR1 reads SGHAT; CDR2 reads FQNNGV. The CDR3 DNA is TGTGCCAGCAGCCCGTTAATCCCCCCTGAGCAGTTCTTC. It encodes CASSPLIPPEQFF.

Of note for this clonotype: A much larger clone sits a single nucleotide away, making a read error possible. The chain couples TRBV27 to TRBJ2-1, with 13 bases fitting TRBD2. The DNA end lines up better with TRBJ2-7; the J call may be wrong. Germline V gene data show CDR1 as MNHEY and CDR2 as SMNVEV (reference sequence). The CDR3 has 16 residues. DNA for the CDR3: TGTGCCAGCAGTTTAACCGGGACTAGCGGGGCCGGTGAGCAGTACTTC. It yields the protein CASSLTGTSGAGEQYF.

For this clonotype: In this CDR3 the conserved last residue, phenylalanine or tryptophan, is missing, so a read error is likely. The limits of the CDR3 on the DNA are not certain, so only TCRdb's listed CDR3 is given. V gene TRBV7-8 combines with J gene TRBJ2-7; TRBD1, the table's D call, lacks a check against the DNA. From its first to its last residue, the CDR3 has 18 amino acids. CDR1 is SGHVS and CDR2 is FQNEAQ in the germline V gene. CDR3 region: CASSPPGQGLNYGYTFGS.

This clonotype rates as medium-sized (0.01 to 0.1%). The gene calls are TRBV14 and TRBJ2-5, with D maybe TRBD1 (6 bases). V lost 5 bases to trimming and J lost 7 bases, with 20 bases between them. The V gene's germline CDR1 is SGHDN and CDR2 FVKESK. The length of the CDR3 is 15 residues. The CDR3 spells CASSDLGGDLGTQYF. In DNA form, the CDR3 reads TGTGCCAGCAGCGATTTAGGGGGTGACTTGGGGACCCAGTACTTC.

The chain is built from TRBV29-1 and TRBJ2-1, with no clear D. CDR1 and CDR2 from the germline V gene are SQVTM and ANQGSEA. The CDR3 runs 15 residues. Trimming pared 6 bases from V and 4 bases from J, leaving 19 bases between. In DNA, the CDR3 is TGCAGCGTCCACAGCCCCCGCGGAGTATACAATGAGCAGTTCTTC. It is translated as CSVHSPRGVYNEQFF.

This clonotype was counted ten times or more. A much larger clone lies a single base off, so this may be a read error. The chain combines TRBV24-1 with TRBJ2-1, with D unresolved. The last part of the DNA fits TRBJ2-7 better; the J call may be wrong. Germline CDR1 is KGHDR and CDR2 is SFDVKD. The length of the CDR3 is 14 residues. The CDR3 nucleotides are TGTGCCACCAGTCAGACCTCCTCCTACAATGAGCAGTACTTC. Its translation is CATSQTSSYNEQYF.

This clonotype was found many times. V is TRBV5-1 and J is TRBJ1-5; D remains unclear. CDR3 length: 14 amino acids. The V gene's germline CDR1 is SGHRS and CDR2 YFSETQ. Trimming cost V 2 bases and J 10 bases, with 16 bases left between them. The CDR3 here is CASSFGTALDPQHF. Here the CDR3 DNA reads TGCGCCAGCAGCTTTGGAACCGCCTTAGATCCCCAGCATTTT.

This clonotype was seen many times. The chain is built from TRBV6-1 and TRBJ2-7; 8 bases map to TRBD1. Unmatched junction bases numbered 9, after V lost 6 bases and J lost 5 bases. This CDR3 region has 14 residues. The germline gives CDR1 MNHNS, CDR2 SASEGT. In nucleotides, the CDR3 is TGTGCCAGCAGAGGGGGGACAGGTACCAACGAGCAGTACTTC. This encodes CASRGGTGTNEQYF.